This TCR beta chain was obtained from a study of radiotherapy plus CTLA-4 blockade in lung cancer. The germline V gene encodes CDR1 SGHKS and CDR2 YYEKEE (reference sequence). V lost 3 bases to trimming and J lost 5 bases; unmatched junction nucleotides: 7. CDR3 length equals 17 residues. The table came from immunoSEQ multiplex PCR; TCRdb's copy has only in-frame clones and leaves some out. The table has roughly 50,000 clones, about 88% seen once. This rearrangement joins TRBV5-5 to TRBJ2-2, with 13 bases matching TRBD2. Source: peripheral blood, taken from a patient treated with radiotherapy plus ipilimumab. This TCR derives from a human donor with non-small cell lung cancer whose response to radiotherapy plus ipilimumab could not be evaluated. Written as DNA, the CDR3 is TGTGCCAGCAGCTCCCGACTAGCGGGGGGTTTAACCGGGGAGCTGTTTTTT. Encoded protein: CASSSRLAGGLTGELFF. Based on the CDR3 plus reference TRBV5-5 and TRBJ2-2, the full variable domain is DAGVTQSPTHLIKTRGQQVTLRCSPISGHKSVSWYQQVLGQGPQFIFQYYEKEERGRGNFPDRFSARQFPNYSSELNVNALLLGDSALYLCASSSRLAGGLTGELFFGEGSRLTVL.